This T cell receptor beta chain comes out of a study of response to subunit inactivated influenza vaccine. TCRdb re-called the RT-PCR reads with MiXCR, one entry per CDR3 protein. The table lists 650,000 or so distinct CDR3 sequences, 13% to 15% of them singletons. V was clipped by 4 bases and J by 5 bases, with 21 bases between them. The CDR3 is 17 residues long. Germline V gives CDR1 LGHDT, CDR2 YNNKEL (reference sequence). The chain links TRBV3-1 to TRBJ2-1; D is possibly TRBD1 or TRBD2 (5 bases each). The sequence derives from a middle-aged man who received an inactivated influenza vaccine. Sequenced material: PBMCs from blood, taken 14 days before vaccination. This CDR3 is CASSPLGGGAQHNEQFF. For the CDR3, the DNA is TGTGCCAGCAGCCCCCTCGGTGGGGGAGCCCAACACAATGAGCAGTTCTTC.